This T cell receptor (beta chain) was obtained from a study of monozygotic twins with inflammatory bowel disease. The CDR3 is 15 amino acids. Germline CDR1 is MNHNS and CDR2 is SASEGT. Study-wide results and limits: T cell subtypes were not distinguishable in this analysis.

From the 5' RACE reads, TCRdb lists one entry per CDR3 protein and no DNA. The table for this sample gives about 450,000 distinct CDR3 sequences. Comments on this clonotype: Its specificity is unknown.

The chain joins TRBV6-1 to TRBJ1-3. The sequence came from a human donor with ulcerative colitis or Crohn's disease, or a healthy co-twin of an affected twin (not recorded which). Source material: blood. This chain's CDR3 is CASSTNWGSGNTIYF.